This section outlines one TCR beta chain sequence together with its context. What it binds is unknown. The V gene end was trimmed by 6 bases and the J gene end by 0 bases; junction bases not matched to a gene: 15. The CDR3 has 18 residues. Germline V gene data show CDR1 as SNHLY and CDR2 as FYNNEI. This sample was taken from a study of T cell repertoires and HLA-DP antigens. Libraries were prepared by immunoSEQ multiplex PCR; TCRdb keeps only in-frame clonotypes and omits some of them. This sample has around 90,000 clones, with approximately 86% found just once. The clonotype comes from a man aged 45-65 years in good health and CMV-seronegative. The material sequenced was CD4+ T cells from PBMCs. This chain joins TRBV2 and TRBJ2-3; TRBD2 matches at 7 bases. The CDR3 region is CASSPGGSYTPSTDTQYF. Here the CDR3 DNA reads TGTGCCAGCAGCCCGGGAGGTAGCTATACCCCTAGCACAGATACGCAGTATTTT.